The rows below give T cell receptor beta chains drawn from one sample of a study of long-term antiretroviral therapy in people with HIV. The repertoire was sequenced with immunoSEQ multiplex PCR; TCRdb's copy has only in-frame clones and lacks some. The table shows roughly 32,000 clones, with around 97% occurring only once. The sample here was unsorted PBMCs, taken 7.6 years after starting antiretroviral therapy. The origin of the receptors is a man in his thirties or forties with HIV. Each CDR3 is given with its conserved first and last residue. D genes are given only for firm matches. The size of a clone is reported for some rows only, either as once, few or many, or as a class for expanded clones.

>TRBD1|TRBV6-4|TRBJ1-5|-
TGTGCCAGCAGTAGCAATTTTAACAGGGGAGGACAGCCCCAGCATTTT
CASSSNFNRGGQPQHF
>-|TRBV10-3|TRBJ1-1|-
TGTGCCATCAGTGAGTTGGAGAACACTGAAGCTTTCTTT
CAISELENTEAFF
>-|TRBV20-1|TRBJ2-7|-
TGCAGTGCTAGTTCCAGGGGCGAGCAGTACTTC
CSASSRGEQYF
>TRBD2|TRBV19|TRBJ2-7|once
TGTGCCAGTAGTAGCCAAGCGGGAGCCTACGAGCAGTACTTC
CASSSQAGAYEQYF
>-|TRBV2|TRBJ1-1|-
TGTGCCAGCATCACAGGGAACACTGAAGCTTTCTTT
CASITGNTEAFF
>-|TRBV25-1|TRBJ1-1|-
TGTGCCAGCAGAGGAGCTAGGGTCACTGAAGCTTTCTTT
CASRGARVTEAFF
>TRBD2|TRBV6-6|TRBJ2-1|-
TGTGCCAGCAGCGGACTAGCGGGGGCGGGCTACAATGAGCAGTTCTTC
CASSGLAGAGYNEQFF
>-|TRBV4-2|TRBJ2-2|medium-sized
TGTGCCAGCAGCCAAGACAGTACCGGGGAGCTGTTTTTT
CASSQDSTGELFF
>-|TRBV5-4|TRBJ1-2|once
TGTGCCAGCAGCTTGGACGGGTATTCTAACTATGGCTACACCTTC
CASSLDGYSNYGYTF
>TRBD1|TRBV5-1|TRBJ2-1|-
TGCGCCAGCAGCCCGGGACAGGTCAGCTCCTACAATGAGCAGTTCTTC
CASSPGQVSSYNEQFF
>-|TRBV7-2|TRBJ2-7|-
TGTGCCAGCAGCTTAGCTAGCGTGCACGAGCAGTACTTC
CASSLASVHEQYF
>TRBD2|TRBV29-1|TRBJ2-2|-
TGCAGCGCACAGCGGGAGAACACCGGGGAGCTGTTTTTT
CSAQRENTGELFF
>-|TRBV27|TRBJ1-5|-
TGTGCCAGCAGCCCCTGGGCGTCGGAAGATCAGCCCCAGCATTTT
CASSPWASEDQPQHF
>-|TRBV7-9|TRBJ2-7|-
TGTGCCAGCAGCTTAGCTCGGGACACCGGAGGCTCCTACGAGCAGTACTTC
CASSLARDTGGSYEQYF
>-|TRBV2|TRBJ1-2|-
TGTGCCAGCAGCCCGACGGGCGGCTATGGCTACACCTTC
CASSPTGGYGYTF
>TRBD2|TRBV6-4|TRBJ2-7|-
TGTGCTATGAGCGGGATTTTGGACGAGCAGTACTTC
CAMSGILDEQYF
>TRBD2|TRBV4-3|TRBJ2-7|-
TGCGCCAGCAGCCATTATGCCGGGACTAGCGGGATCTACGAGCAGTACTTC
CASSHYAGTSGIYEQYF
>TRBD1|TRBV15|TRBJ1-5|-
TGTGCCACCAGCCCCCAGGGGGCATTCGAGCAGCCCCAGCATTTT
CATSPQGAFEQPQHF
>-|TRBV19|TRBJ1-5|-
TGTGCCAGTAGTATATCCAGGGAGGTGAATCAGCCCCAGCATTTT
CASSISREVNQPQHF
>-|TRBV14|TRBJ1-2|-
TGTGCCAGCAGCCACGCAAGGGGGGGTGGCTACACCTTC
CASSHARGGGYTF
>TRBD1|TRBV7-8|TRBJ1-6|-
TGTGCCAGCAGCTCGACGGGACAGAGATTTCCCCTCCACTTT
CASSSTGQRFPLHF
>-|TRBV7-8|TRBJ1-1|-
TGTGCCAGCAGCTTATATGGGGCGAACACTGAAGCTTTCTTT
CASSLYGANTEAFF